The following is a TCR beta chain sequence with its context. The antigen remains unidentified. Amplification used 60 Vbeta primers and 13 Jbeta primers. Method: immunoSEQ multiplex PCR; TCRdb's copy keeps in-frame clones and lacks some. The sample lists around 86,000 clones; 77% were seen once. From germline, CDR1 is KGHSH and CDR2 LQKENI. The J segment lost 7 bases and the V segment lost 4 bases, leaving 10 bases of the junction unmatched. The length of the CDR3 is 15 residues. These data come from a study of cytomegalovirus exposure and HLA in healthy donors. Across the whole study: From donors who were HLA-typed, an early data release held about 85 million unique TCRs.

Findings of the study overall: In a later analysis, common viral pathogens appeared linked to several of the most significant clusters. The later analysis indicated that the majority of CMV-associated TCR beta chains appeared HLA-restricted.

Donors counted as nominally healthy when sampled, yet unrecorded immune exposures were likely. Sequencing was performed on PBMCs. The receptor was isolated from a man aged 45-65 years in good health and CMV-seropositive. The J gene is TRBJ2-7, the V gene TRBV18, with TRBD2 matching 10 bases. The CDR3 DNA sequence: TGTGCCAGCTCACGGGACGGGACTAGCGTTACTGAGCAGTACTTC. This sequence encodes CASSRDGTSVTEQYF. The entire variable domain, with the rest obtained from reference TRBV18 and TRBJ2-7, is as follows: NAGVMQNPRHLVRRRGQEARLRCSPMKGHSHVYWYRQLPEEGLKFMVYLQKENIIDESGMPKERFSAEFPKEGPSILRIQQVVRGDSAAYFCASSRDGTSVTEQYFGPGTRLTVT.